Listed below are T cell receptor beta chains from one sample, sequenced in a study of T cells in Graves' hyperthyroidism and ophthalmopathy. Each CDR3 protein gets one entry after TCRdb re-called the multiplex PCR reads with MiXCR. The sample has around 520,000 distinct CDR3 sequences; approximately 15% are singletons. The sequenced sample was blood. These receptors originate from a woman under 30 with Graves' hyperthyroidism. Each CDR3 is given with its conserved first and last residue.

CDR3aa: CASSPQNYGAEAFF; v_gene: TRBV12-3/TRBV12-4; len: 14; j_gene: TRBJ1-1
CDR3aa: CAWTSLATNTGELFF; v_gene: TRBV30; len: 15; j_gene: TRBJ2-2
CDR3aa: CATSANPRDTLKFRPQHF; v_gene: TRBV24-1; len: 18; j_gene: TRBJ1-5
CDR3aa: CASSLTGYGTIDF; v_gene: TRBV7-9; len: 13; j_gene: TRBJ1-6
CDR3aa: CASSIQGAGNTIYF; v_gene: TRBV6-1; len: 14; j_gene: TRBJ1-3
CDR3aa: CSARRGPEAFF; v_gene: TRBV20-1; len: 11; j_gene: TRBJ1-1
CDR3aa: CASSSGFTGNTEAFF; v_gene: TRBV5-1; len: 15; j_gene: TRBJ1-1
CDR3aa: CASSVAGREETQYF; v_gene: TRBV9; len: 14; j_gene: TRBJ2-5
CDR3aa: CASSVGTSGTIPEQYF; v_gene: TRBV12-3/TRBV12-4; len: 16; j_gene: TRBJ2-7
CDR3aa: CASRGAKNIQYF; v_gene: TRBV19; len: 12; j_gene: TRBJ2-4
CDR3aa: CASSFASGGGETQYF; v_gene: TRBV5-8; len: 15; j_gene: TRBJ2-5
CDR3aa: CAWRDRSSGNTIYF; v_gene: TRBV30; len: 14; j_gene: TRBJ1-3
CDR3aa: CASSSLGVGYGYTF; v_gene: TRBV5-5; len: 14; j_gene: TRBJ1-2
CDR3aa: CASRTGTGPGPQHF; v_gene: TRBV12-3/TRBV12-4; len: 14; j_gene: TRBJ1-5
CDR3aa: CASSPWDNLNTEAFF; v_gene: TRBV18; len: 15; j_gene: TRBJ1-1
CDR3aa: CASRGGGWGTEAFF; v_gene: TRBV25-1; len: 14; j_gene: TRBJ1-1
CDR3aa: CASSSTLGLAGSYNEQFF; v_gene: TRBV11-2; len: 18; j_gene: TRBJ2-1
CDR3aa: CASSSPTGAYSNQPQHF; v_gene: TRBV11-2; len: 17; j_gene: TRBJ1-5
CDR3aa: CATNLSGEDQPQHF; v_gene: TRBV2; len: 14; j_gene: TRBJ1-5
CDR3aa: CASSPARSKVSSYNEQFF; v_gene: TRBV11-2; len: 18; j_gene: TRBJ2-1
CDR3aa: CASSADGTGINQPQHF; v_gene: TRBV9; len: 16; j_gene: TRBJ1-5
CDR3aa: CASSPKLLAGGEDNEQFF; v_gene: TRBV6-2/TRBV6-3; len: 18; j_gene: TRBJ2-1
CDR3aa: CASLDYSGSTDTQYF; v_gene: TRBV5-1; len: 15; j_gene: TRBJ2-3
CDR3aa: CASSQPGLAGAETQYF; v_gene: TRBV3-1; len: 16; j_gene: TRBJ2-5
CDR3aa: CASSIPTGGTEKLFF; v_gene: TRBV19; len: 15; j_gene: TRBJ1-4
CDR3aa: CASSKLSRPQHF; v_gene: TRBV12-3/TRBV12-4; len: 12; j_gene: TRBJ1-5
CDR3aa: CASSESGTGDREQYF; v_gene: TRBV27; len: 15; j_gene: TRBJ2-7
CDR3aa: CASSPRFEGRLEETQYF; v_gene: TRBV18; len: 17; j_gene: TRBJ2-5
CDR3aa: CSASGTGGYTEAFF; v_gene: TRBV20-1; len: 14; j_gene: TRBJ1-1
CDR3aa: CAISLGLSTDTQYF; v_gene: TRBV10-3; len: 14; j_gene: TRBJ2-3
CDR3aa: CASSYSYLADEQFF; v_gene: TRBV6-5; len: 14; j_gene: TRBJ2-1
CDR3aa: CASSLAGGAGTDTQYF; v_gene: TRBV7-8; len: 16; j_gene: TRBJ2-3
CDR3aa: CAWRFGVAYEQYF; v_gene: TRBV30; len: 13; j_gene: TRBJ2-7
CDR3aa: CASSALWRGQFF; v_gene: TRBV12-3/TRBV12-4; len: 12; j_gene: TRBJ2-1
CDR3aa: CASSRNQNIQYF; v_gene: TRBV5-1; len: 12; j_gene: TRBJ2-4
CDR3aa: CASSLQGATTNEKLFF; v_gene: TRBV18; len: 16; j_gene: TRBJ1-4
CDR3aa: CATSDAGQGDEKLFF; v_gene: TRBV24-1; len: 15; j_gene: TRBJ1-4
CDR3aa: CASSQEPGPHQETQYF; v_gene: TRBV4-1; len: 16; j_gene: TRBJ2-5
CDR3aa: CASSDPRGEQGKGYTF; v_gene: TRBV6-1; len: 16; j_gene: TRBJ1-2
CDR3aa: CASSPPGDQPQHF; v_gene: TRBV6-1; len: 13; j_gene: TRBJ1-5
CDR3aa: CASSFNAPRDEQFF; v_gene: TRBV5-1; len: 14; j_gene: TRBJ2-1
CDR3aa: CASSTTGRRLKTGKLFF; v_gene: TRBV19; len: 17; j_gene: TRBJ2-2
CDR3aa: CASSTDRDTNTIYF; v_gene: TRBV19; len: 14; j_gene: TRBJ1-3
CDR3aa: CASSQSRDYNEQFF; v_gene: TRBV4-1; len: 14; j_gene: TRBJ2-1
CDR3aa: CASSAFGTEETQFF; v_gene: TRBV9; len: 14; j_gene: .
CDR3aa: CASSPRGRSADTQYF; v_gene: TRBV7-2; len: 15; j_gene: TRBJ2-3
CDR3aa: CAISESRGTEGYTF; v_gene: TRBV10-3; len: 14; j_gene: TRBJ1-2
CDR3aa: CASSTLTGVTGETQYF; v_gene: TRBV7-2; len: 16; j_gene: TRBJ2-5
CDR3aa: CASSPGSGNTIYF; v_gene: TRBV19; len: 13; j_gene: TRBJ1-3
CDR3aa: CATSASRNYGYTF; v_gene: TRBV15; len: 13; j_gene: TRBJ1-2